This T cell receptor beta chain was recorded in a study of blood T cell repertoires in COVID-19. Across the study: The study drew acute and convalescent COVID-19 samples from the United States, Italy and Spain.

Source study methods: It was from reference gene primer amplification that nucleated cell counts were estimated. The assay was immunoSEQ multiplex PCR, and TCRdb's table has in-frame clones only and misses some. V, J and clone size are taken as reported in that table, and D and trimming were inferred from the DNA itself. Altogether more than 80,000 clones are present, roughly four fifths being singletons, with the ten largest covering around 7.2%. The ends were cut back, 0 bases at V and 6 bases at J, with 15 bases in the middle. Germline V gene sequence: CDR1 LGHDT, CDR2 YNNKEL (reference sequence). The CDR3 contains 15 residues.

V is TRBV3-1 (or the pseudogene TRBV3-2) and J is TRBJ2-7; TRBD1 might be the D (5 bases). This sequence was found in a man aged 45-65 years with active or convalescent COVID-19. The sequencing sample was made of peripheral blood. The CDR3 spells CASSQDHQGALEQYF. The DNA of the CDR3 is TGTGCCAGCAGCCAAGATCACCAAGGGGCTCTCGAGCAGTACTTC.